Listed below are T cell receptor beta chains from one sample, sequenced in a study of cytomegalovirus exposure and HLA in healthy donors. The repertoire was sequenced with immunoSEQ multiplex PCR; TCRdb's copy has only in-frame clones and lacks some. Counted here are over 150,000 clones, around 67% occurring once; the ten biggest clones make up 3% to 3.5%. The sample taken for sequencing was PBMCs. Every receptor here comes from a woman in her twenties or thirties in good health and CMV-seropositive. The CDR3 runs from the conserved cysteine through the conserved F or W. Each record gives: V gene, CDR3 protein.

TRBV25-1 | CASRPGQTEAFF
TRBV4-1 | CASIGLAGDTQYF
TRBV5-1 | CASSLDRENTEAFF
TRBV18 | CASSPTRTSGSSYNEQFF
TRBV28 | CASSLVGPETEAFF
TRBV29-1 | CSASAGTNYGYTF
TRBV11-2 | CASSLKPGGTYEQYF
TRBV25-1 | CASSGVGVAEQYF
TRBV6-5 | CASSLRGSGTDTQYF
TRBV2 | CASIAGADTQYF
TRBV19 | CASRGNYNEQFF
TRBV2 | CASGGRLQETQYF
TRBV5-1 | CASSLLGSPYEQYF
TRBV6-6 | CASSLGGGTTDTQYF
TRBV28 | CASSKRGGKGRYEQYF
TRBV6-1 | CASPAGGGDYEQYF
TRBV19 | CASRELAGATDTQYF
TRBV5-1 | CASSLGQYSNQPQHF
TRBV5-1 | CASSYGQGNEKLFF
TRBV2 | CASNGRGWSEAFF
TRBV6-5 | CASSTRSGFRTQYF
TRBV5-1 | CASSLDFGLAAPEAFF
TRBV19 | CASSLPDSHGYTF
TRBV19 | CASSRTMNTEAFF
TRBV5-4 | CASSLRQGMVTQYF
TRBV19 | CASSPGNEQFF
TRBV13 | CASSLNRGRLETQYF
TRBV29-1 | CSMTSGANLEQFF
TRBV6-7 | CASSYSKHITDTQYF
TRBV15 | CAPPGDSNQPQHF
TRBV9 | CASSVAGWTSGSSDTQYF
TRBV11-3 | CASSFGTAPYNEQFF
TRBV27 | CASSLSPSGMVYEQYF
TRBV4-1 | CASSQGAGQDEKLFF
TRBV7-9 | CASSLAPRGLNTEAFF
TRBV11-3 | CASSLDYSSEAFF
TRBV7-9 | CASSDDRTLGDEQFF
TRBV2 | CASKLGTSGTDEQYF
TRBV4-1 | CASSQDPQDRGSYEQYF
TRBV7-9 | CAASGGQGAETQYF
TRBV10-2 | CASGKDSPYEQYF
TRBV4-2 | CASRGDSSGYTF
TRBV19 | CASSSGQGFNGYTF
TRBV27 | CASSRRLAGGYQETQYF
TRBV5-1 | CASSPTGGPEAKNIQYF
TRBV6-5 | CASSYPVGGGYAEQYF
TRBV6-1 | CASNPIGGMNTEAFF
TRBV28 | CATEGGTEAFF
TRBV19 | CASSIDVARYYEQYF
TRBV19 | CASSYNSGANVLTF
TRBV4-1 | CASSQRLAGGRPLYNEQFF
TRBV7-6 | CASTLGGGAFNEKLFF
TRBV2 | CASRGGGFREQYF
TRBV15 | CATSFGGGASSYEQYF
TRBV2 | CASIGNTEAFF
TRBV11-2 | CASSSPPRTDTQYF
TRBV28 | CASSLRGLNSYEQYF
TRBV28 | CASSPTSGRGGTDTQYF
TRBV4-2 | CASSQDPGLVNTEAFF